The entry that follows covers one T cell receptor (beta chain) sequence. Its specificity is not known. This sample stems from a study of cytomegalovirus exposure and HLA in healthy donors. Findings of the study overall: As a later analysis revealed, most CMV-associated TCR beta chains appeared HLA-restricted. Cytomegalovirus association was listed for 164 TCR beta chains. Reports showed the classifier diagnosing cytomegalovirus status with high specificity and sensitivity. At a 0.05 false discovery rate, a later analysis found some 17,000 TCR beta sequences to be associated with HLA alleles.

The PCR contained 60 Vbeta and 13 Jbeta primers. Libraries were prepared by immunoSEQ multiplex PCR; TCRdb keeps only in-frame clonotypes and omits some of them. The top ten clones hold 1.5% to 2% of a sample with under 200,000 clones, approximately 75% of them seen once. Germline assignment: CDR1 SGHTS and CDR2 YDEGEE. This CDR3 spans 16 amino acids. J was trimmed by 7 bases and V by 4 bases; bases with no gene match: 13. This sequence joins TRBV5-8 and TRBJ2-2, with 7 positions matching TRBD1. What was sequenced was PBMCs. The receptor was derived from a woman aged 18 to 35 in good health and CMV-seronegative. CDR3 protein: CASSLASGGRSGELFF. The CDR3 DNA reads TGTGCCAGCAGCCTCGCGTCAGGGGGAAGAAGCGGGGAGCTGTTTTTT.